Presented here are 7 T cell receptor beta chains from one specimen sequenced in a study of radiotherapy plus CTLA-4 blockade in lung cancer. Sequencing used immunoSEQ multiplex PCR; TCRdb keeps in-frame clones, though not all of them. The sample shows approximately 80,000 clones, around 74% of them seen only once. The source material was peripheral blood, sampled from a patient treated with radiotherapy plus ipilimumab. The origin of the receptors is a human donor with non-small cell lung cancer whose response to radiotherapy plus ipilimumab could not be evaluated.

This chain links TRBV7-3 with TRBJ2-3, with a possible D match to TRBD1 (5 bases). This CDR3 contains 13 residues. V was shortened by 5 bases and J by 5 bases, with 11 bases between the two germline ends. Germline V gene data show CDR1 as SGHTA and CDR2 as FQGTGA. The CDR3 protein is CASSPLGVDTQYF. The CDR3 nucleotides read TGTGCCAGCAGCCCCCTAGGGGTAGATACGCAGTATTTT.

The chain recombines TRBV29-1 with TRBJ1-2; weak D call: TRBD1 (5 bases). V was clipped by 7 bases and J by 7 bases, with 16 bases between them. The germline V gene encodes CDR1 SQVTM and CDR2 ANQGSEA. CDR3 length: 12 residues. The CDR3 DNA reads TGCAGCGCAGCGCAGGGTAACGGTGGCTACACCTTC. Translation: CSAAQGNGGYTF.

V usage is TRBV6-1 and J usage is TRBJ1-1; D may be TRBD1 (5 bases). The germline V and J ends were trimmed by 8 bases and 6 bases, with 10 bases remaining between them. CDR1 is MNHNS and CDR2 is SASEGT in the germline V gene. This CDR3 is built from 11 residues. CDR3 nucleotide sequence: TGTGCCAGCGGGGGGATCCCTGAAGCTTTCTTT. Amino acids: CASGGIPEAFF.

This clone was detected only a few times. The chain links TRBV6-1 to TRBJ1-4; D call uncertain. The V gene's germline CDR1 is MNHNS and CDR2 SASEGT. Between the trimmed V and J ends, which lost 2 bases and 7 bases, there was a span of 5 bases. The CDR3 spans 12 residues. The CDR3 nucleotides read TGTGCCAGCAGTGAATTGAGTGAAAAACTGTTTTTT. Residues: CASSELSEKLFF.

The CDR3 DNA sequence: TGTGCCATCGCGGGGTTAGGTCAGCCCCAGCATTTT. It yields the protein CAIAGLGQPQHF. The chain uses TRBV19 and TRBJ1-5, with D uncertain. Looked up from germline, CDR1 is LNHDA and CDR2 is SQIVND (reference sequence). Trimming left V 10 bases short and J 6 bases short, with 13 bases between. The CDR3 contains 12 residues.

The gene calls are TRBV19 and TRBJ1-3; 7 nucleotides agree with TRBD1. This CDR3 has 14 residues. Germline V CDR1 and CDR2: LNHDA, SQIVND (reference sequence). Losses at the gene ends were 10 bases for V and 3 bases for J; bases not matched to a gene: 9. DNA of the CDR3: TGTGCCACCACCCGGGGGACAGTTGGAAACACCATATATTTT. The encoded protein is CATTRGTVGNTIYF.

For the CDR3, the DNA is TGTGCCGGAACGCGCGGGCCTAACTATGGCTACACCTTC. Its protein is CAGTRGPNYGYTF. J is TRBJ1-2 and V is TRBV19; D remains unclear. CDR3 length: 13 amino acids. The germline V and J ends were trimmed by 11 bases and 0 bases, with 13 bases remaining between them. Looked up from germline, CDR1 is LNHDA and CDR2 is SQIVND (reference sequence). Looking up the rest from reference TRBV19 and TRBJ1-2 gives the full variable domain: DGGITQSPKYLFRKEGQNVTLSCEQNLNHDAMYWYRQDPGQGLRLIYYSQIVNDFQKGDIAEGYSVSREKKESFPLTVTSAQKNPTAFYLCAGTRGPNYGYTFGSGTRLTVV.